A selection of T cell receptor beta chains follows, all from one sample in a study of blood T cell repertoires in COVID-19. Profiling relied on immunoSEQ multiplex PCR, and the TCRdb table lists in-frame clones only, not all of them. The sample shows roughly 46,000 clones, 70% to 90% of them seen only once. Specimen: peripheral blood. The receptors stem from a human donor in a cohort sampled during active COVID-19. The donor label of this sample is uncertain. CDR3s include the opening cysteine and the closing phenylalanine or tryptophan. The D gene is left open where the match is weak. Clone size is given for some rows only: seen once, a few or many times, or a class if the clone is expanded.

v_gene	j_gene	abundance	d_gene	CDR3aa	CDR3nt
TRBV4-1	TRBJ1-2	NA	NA	CASSQDSRAIGYTF	TGCGCCAGCAGCCAAGATTCCAGGGCGATCGGCTACACCTTC
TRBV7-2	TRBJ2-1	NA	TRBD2	CASSLDGGSSGNEQFF	TGTGCCAGCAGCTTGGACGGGGGGTCCTCGGGGAATGAGCAGTTCTTC
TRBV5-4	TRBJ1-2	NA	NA	CASSLETRSGYTF	TGTGCCAGCAGCTTGGAGACGAGGAGTGGCTACACCTTC
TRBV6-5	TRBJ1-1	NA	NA	CASSYSRSGNTEAFF	TGTGCCAGCAGTTACTCCCGGTCAGGGAACACTGAAGCTTTCTTT
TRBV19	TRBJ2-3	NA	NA	CASSRRTDTQYF	TGTGCCAGTAGCCGTCGCACAGATACGCAGTATTTT
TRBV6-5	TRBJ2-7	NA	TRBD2	CASSYSGLSGYEQYF	TGTGCCAGCAGTTACTCGGGACTATCGGGCTACGAGCAGTACTTC
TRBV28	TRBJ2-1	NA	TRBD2	CASSGTSGGGSYNEQFF	TGTGCCAGCAGTGGGACTAGCGGGGGAGGCTCCTACAATGAGCAGTTCTTC
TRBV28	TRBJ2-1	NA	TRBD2	CASYPGGLAYSSYNEQFF	TGTGCCAGCTACCCCGGGGGGTTAGCGTACAGCTCCTACAATGAGCAGTTCTTC
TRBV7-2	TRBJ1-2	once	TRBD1	CASSFPLRGQATNYGYTF	TGTGCCAGCAGCTTTCCCCTCCGGGGACAGGCGACGAACTATGGCTACACCTTC
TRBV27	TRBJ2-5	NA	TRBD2	CASSRTSGAQETQYF	TGTGCCAGCAGCAGAACTAGCGGGGCCCAAGAGACCCAGTACTTC
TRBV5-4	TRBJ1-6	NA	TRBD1	CASSLAGGTGNNSPLHF	TGTGCCAGCAGCTTGGCCGGGGGGACAGGGAATAATTCACCCCTCCACTTT
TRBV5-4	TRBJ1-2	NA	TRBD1	CASTFGQVANYGYTF	TGTGCCAGCACCTTTGGACAGGTGGCTAACTATGGCTACACCTTC
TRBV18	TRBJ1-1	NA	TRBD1	CASSPGTGLNTEAFF	TGTGCCAGCTCACCGGGGACAGGGTTGAACACTGAAGCTTTCTTT
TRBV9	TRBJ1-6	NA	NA	CASSYSGNNSPLHF	TGTGCCAGCAGCTACTCAGGAAACAATTCACCCCTCCACTTT
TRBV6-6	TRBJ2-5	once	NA	CASSLMETQYF	TGTGCCAGCAGTTTAATGGAGACCCAGTACTTC
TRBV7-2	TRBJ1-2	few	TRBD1	CASSADRGLYGYTF	TGTGCCAGCAGCGCGGACAGGGGGCTCTATGGCTACACCTTC
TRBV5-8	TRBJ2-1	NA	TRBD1	CASSLLMNRGANEQFF	TGTGCCAGCAGCTTGCTGATGAACAGGGGCGCGAATGAGCAGTTCTTC
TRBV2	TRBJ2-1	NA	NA	CASRPGSSYNEQFF	TGTGCCAGCAGACCCGGGAGCTCCTACAATGAGCAGTTCTTC
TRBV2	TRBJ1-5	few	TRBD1	CASRQQGGHINQPQHF	TGTGCCAGCAGACAACAGGGGGGTCATATCAATCAGCCCCAGCATTTT
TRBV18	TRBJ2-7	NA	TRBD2	CASSTAGGGIYEQYF	TGTGCCAGCTCGACCGCGGGGGGCGGTATCTACGAGCAGTACTTC
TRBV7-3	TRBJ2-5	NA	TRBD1	CASSLRGGTGPQETQYF	TGTGCCAGCAGCTTACGGGGTGGGACAGGCCCCCAAGAGACCCAGTACTTC
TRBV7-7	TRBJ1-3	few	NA	CASSFSPGNTIYF	TGTGCTAGCAGCTTTAGCCCTGGAAACACCATATATTTT
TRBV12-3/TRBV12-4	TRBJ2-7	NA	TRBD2	CASNEGAGGEQYF	TGTGCCAGCAATGAGGGAGCGGGAGGCGAGCAGTACTTC
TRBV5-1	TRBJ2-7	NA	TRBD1	CASSPPPPGGSYEQYF	TGCGCCAGCAGCCCCCCTCCACCAGGGGGATCCTACGAGCAGTACTTC
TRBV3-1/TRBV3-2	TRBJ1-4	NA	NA	CASSRGGNQEKLFF	TGTGCCAGCAGCCGGGGCGGCAATCAGGAAAAACTGTTTTTT
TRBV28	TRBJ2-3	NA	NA	CASSGLGAQYF	TGTGCCAGCAGTGGACTGGGAGCGCAGTATTTT
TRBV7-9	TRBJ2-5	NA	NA	CASSFDRLQETQYF	TGTGCCAGCAGCTTTGACAGGCTCCAAGAGACCCAGTACTTC
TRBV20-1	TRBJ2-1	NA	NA	CSASNYSGRIGFF	TGCAGTGCTAGTAATTATAGCGGTAGAATCGGATTCTTC
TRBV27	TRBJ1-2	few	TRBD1	CASRSGQVSIPYGYTF	TGTGCCAGCAGATCCGGACAGGTATCAATTCCCTATGGCTACACCTTC
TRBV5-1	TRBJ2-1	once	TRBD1	CASSLEGTGGHEQFF	TGCGCCAGCAGCTTGGAAGGGACAGGGGGCCATGAGCAGTTCTTC
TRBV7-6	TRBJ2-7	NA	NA	CASSLREGEIYEQYF	TGTGCCAGCAGCCTACGAGAGGGGGAAATCTACGAGCAGTACTTC
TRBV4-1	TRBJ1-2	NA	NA	CASSLSRQTSPYGYTF	TGCGCCAGCAGCCTTTCGAGGCAGACGTCTCCCTATGGCTACACCTTC
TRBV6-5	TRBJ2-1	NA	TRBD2	CASSYLPTSGRAEQFF	TGTGCCAGCAGTTACTTACCTACCTCGGGGAGGGCTGAGCAGTTCTTC
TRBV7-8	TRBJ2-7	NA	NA	CASSLVMRTEYYEQYF	TGTGCCAGCAGCTTAGTAATGAGGACTGAATACTACGAGCAGTACTTC
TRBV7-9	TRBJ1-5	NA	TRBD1	CASSSRGTGMSQPQHF	TGTGCCAGCAGCTCCCGCGGGACAGGGATGAGTCAGCCCCAGCATTTT
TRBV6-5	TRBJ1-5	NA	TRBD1	CASSQGTGGEYF	TGTGCCAGCAGCCAAGGGACAGGGGGCGAGTATTTT
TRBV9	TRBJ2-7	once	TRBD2	CASSVGTSGGFYEQYF	TGTGCCAGCAGCGTAGGGACTAGCGGGGGGTTCTACGAGCAGTACTTC
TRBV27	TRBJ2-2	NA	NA	CASSPRQTAGELFF	TGTGCCAGCAGTCCCCGACAAACCGCCGGGGAGCTGTTTTTT
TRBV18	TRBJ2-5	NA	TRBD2	CASSPTSGGSQETQYF	TGTGCCAGCTCACCTACTAGCGGGGGGTCACAAGAGACCCAGTACTTC
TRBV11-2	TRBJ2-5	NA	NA	CASSLLGAFETQYF	TGTGCCAGCAGCTTACTGGGCGCTTTTGAGACCCAGTACTTC
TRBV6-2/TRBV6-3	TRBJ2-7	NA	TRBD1	CASSYSGTGAEQYF	TGTGCCAGCAGTTATTCCGGGACAGGGGCCGAGCAGTACTTC
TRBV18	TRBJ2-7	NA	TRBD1	CASSPAGGHEQYF	TGTGCCAGCTCACCGGCAGGGGGCCACGAGCAGTACTTC
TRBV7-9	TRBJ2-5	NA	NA	CASSDPLHERETQYF	TGTGCCAGCAGCGACCCTCTCCATGAGCGGGAGACCCAGTACTTC
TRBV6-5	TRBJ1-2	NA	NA	CASSYPGYGYTF	TGTGCCAGCAGTTATCCAGGATATGGCTACACCTTC
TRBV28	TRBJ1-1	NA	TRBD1	CASSLPGQGTTEAFF	TGTGCCAGCAGTTTACCTGGACAGGGAACAACTGAAGCTTTCTTT
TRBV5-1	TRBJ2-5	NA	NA	CASSSLRGGGRQETQYF	TGCGCCAGCAGCTCTCTACGCGGCGGGGGCCGTCAAGAGACCCAGTACTTC
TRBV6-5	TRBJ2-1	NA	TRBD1	CASSYKGGLDEQFF	TGTGCCAGCAGTTACAAAGGGGGCTTGGATGAGCAGTTCTTC
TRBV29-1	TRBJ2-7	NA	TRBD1	CSVRDRGYEQYF	TGCAGCGTGCGGGACAGGGGCTACGAGCAGTACTTC
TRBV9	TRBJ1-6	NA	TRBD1	CASSVDREGSPLHF	TGTGCCAGCAGCGTGGACAGGGAGGGTTCACCCCTCCACTTT
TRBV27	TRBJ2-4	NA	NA	CASGGGTLAKNIQYF	TGTGCCAGCGGTGGGGGGACTTTAGCCAAAAACATTCAGTACTTC
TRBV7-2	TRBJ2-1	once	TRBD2	CASSLPAGAAYNEQFF	TGTGCCAGCAGCCTCCCAGCGGGGGCGGCCTACAATGAGCAGTTCTTC
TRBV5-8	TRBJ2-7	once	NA	CASSLDYREQYF	TGTGCCAGCAGCTTGGACTATCGCGAGCAGTACTTC
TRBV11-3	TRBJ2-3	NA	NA	CASSSGTTDTQYF	TGTGCCAGCAGCTCCGGGACTACAGATACGCAGTATTTT
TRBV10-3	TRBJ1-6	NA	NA	CAISEWQNNSPLHF	TGTGCCATCAGTGAGTGGCAGAATAATTCACCCCTCCACTTT
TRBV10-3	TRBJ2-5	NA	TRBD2	CAISESVGGGQETQYF	TGTGCCATCAGTGAGTCAGTCGGCGGGGGACAAGAGACCCAGTACTTC